One sample yielded the 16 T cell receptor beta chains listed below, sequenced in a study of T cells in localized non-small cell lung cancer (TCRdb year 2020). Library construction relied on the immunoSEQ multiplex PCR assay. The source is immuneACCESS, and TCRdb retained only in-frame sequences with V and J called. Part of the clones is not carried over; for the studies checked, unresolved V genes explain less than half of this, and the remainder is unexplained. A total of more than 12,000 clones appear in this sample, 85% of them only once. The ten most abundant clones make up roughly 4% of the sample. The sequencing here drew on peripheral blood, taken before any cancer treatment. The receptors come from a woman between 40 and 69 years old with stage I lung adenocarcinoma.

The chain recombines TRBV4-1 with TRBJ2-4; 7 nucleotides agree with TRBD2. The ends lost 6 bases at V and 3 bases at J; junction bases unmatched: 8. Germline V CDR1 and CDR2: MGHRA, YSYEKL. The CDR3 runs to 15 residues. CDR3 coding DNA: TGCGCCAGCAGTCCCGGGGGGTTCGGCAAAAACATTCAGTACTTC. This codes for CASSPGGFGKNIQYF.

The rearrangement uses TRBV5-1 and TRBJ2-7; 11 positions agree with TRBD1. Germline values: CDR1 SGHRS, CDR2 YFSETQ. The CDR3 spans 15 residues. V lost 4 bases, J lost 2 bases, and 5 bases stayed unmatched. The CDR3 reads CASSIGTGGAYEQYF. The DNA for the CDR3 is TGCGCCAGCAGCATAGGGACAGGGGGTGCCTACGAGCAGTACTTC.

The chain is built from TRBV6-6 and TRBJ1-1; no definite D call. The CDR3 is 12 amino acids. V lost 7 bases and J lost 5, with 11 bases in between. From germline, CDR1 is MNHNY and CDR2 SVGAGI (reference sequence). The chain's CDR3 is CASTDGKTEAFF. In nucleotides, the CDR3 is TGTGCCAGCACCGATGGTAAGACTGAAGCTTTCTTT.

The chain joins TRBV14 to TRBJ2-7; 8 nucleotides agree with TRBD1. Looked up from germline, CDR1 is SGHDN and CDR2 is FVKESK. The CDR3 has 14 amino acids. Germline trimming cut 1 base from V and 6 bases from J; bases unmatched to any gene: 5. In nucleotides, the CDR3 is TGTGCCAGCAGCCAAGGCTGGACAGGGAGCGAGCAGTACTTC. This codes for CASSQGWTGSEQYF.

This clone was observed a handful of times. The CDR3 sequence: CASSFAHGGSYEQYF. The DNA for the CDR3 is TGTGCCAGCAGCTTCGCGCACGGGGGCTCCTACGAGCAGTACTTC. The genes are TRBV7-6 and TRBJ2-7; D perhaps matches TRBD2 (6 bases). The CDR3 contains 15 residues. Trimming removed 3 bases from V and 0 bases from J, with 12 bases in between. The V gene's germline CDR1 is SGHVS and CDR2 FNYEAQ.

The chain carries TRBV6-5 and TRBJ1-2; maybe TRBD1 (5 bases). The CDR3 consists of 16 residues. The germline gives CDR1 MNHEY, CDR2 SVGAGI. Trimming took off 3 bases at V and 4 bases at J, with 18 bases between the two ends. The DNA for the CDR3 is TGTGCCAGCAGTTATGATCCAGGACAAGGTATCTATGGCTACACCTTC. This sequence encodes CASSYDPGQGIYGYTF.

There are a few counts of this clone. The chain uses TRBV30 and TRBJ2-1, with 11 bases identical to TRBD2. Per germline, CDR1 GTSNPN and CDR2 SVGIG (reference sequence). Trimming took 0 bases from V and 7 from J; bases not matched to a gene: 8. This CDR3 is built from 16 residues. CDR3 in DNA: TGTGCCTGGAGTGTAGCAGGGATAGCGGGGGGGAATGAGCAGTTCTTC. Its translation is CAWSVAGIAGGNEQFF.

The chain carries TRBV7-9 and TRBJ1-3, with D maybe TRBD1 (5 bases). Trimming left V 3 bases short and J 0 bases short, with 12 bases between. The CDR3 runs 16 residues. CDR1 is SEHNR and CDR2 is FQNEAQ in the germline V gene (reference sequence). The CDR3 here is CASSFPPGSSGNTIYF. The CDR3 DNA reads TGTGCCAGCAGCTTTCCCCCAGGGAGCTCTGGAAACACCATATATTTT.

This chain links TRBV6-5 with TRBJ1-2; 10 bases are a match to TRBD1. Unmatched junction bases numbered 6, after V lost 6 bases and J lost 8 bases. In germline, CDR1 is MNHEY, CDR2 SVGAGI. The CDR3 runs 13 residues. Written as DNA, the CDR3 is TGTGCCAGCAGCAGGGACAGGGGCGGAGGCTACACCTTC. This codes for CASSRDRGGGYTF.

This clone was recorded only once. The chain links TRBV7-9 to TRBJ2-5; 11 nucleotides match TRBD1. The CDR3 is 17 residues long. J was trimmed by 1 base and V by 4 bases; bases with no gene match: 8. In germline, CDR1 is SEHNR, CDR2 FQNEAQ (reference sequence). CDR3 amino acids: CASSYPSDRGLQETQYF. CDR3 DNA: TGTGCCAGCAGCTACCCCTCGGACAGGGGGCTCCAAGAGACCCAGTACTTC.

The chain couples TRBV5-8 to TRBJ1-6; a weak D match, TRBD1 (5 bases). Germline V gene data show CDR1 as SGHTS and CDR2 as YDEGEE. Trimming took off 0 bases at V and 3 bases at J, with 10 bases between the two ends. The CDR3 length is 16 residues. In nucleotides, the CDR3 is TGTGCCAGCAGCTTGGCCCGGGGACTCTATAATTCACCCCTCCACTTT. This translates into CASSLARGLYNSPLHF.

CDR3 DNA sequence: TGTGCCAGCAGCGAAACAGATACGCAGTATTTT. Protein product: CASSETDTQYF. V and J are TRBV2 and TRBJ2-3; no clear D gene. V was shortened by 6 bases and J by 3 bases, with 4 bases between the two germline ends. Germline V CDR1 and CDR2: SNHLY, FYNNEI. The CDR3 contains 11 residues.

The chain employs TRBV10-3 and TRBJ2-3; 9 nucleotides match TRBD2. The CDR3 has 15 amino acids. Germline loops: CDR1 ENHRY, CDR2 SYGVKD. V was clipped by 2 bases and J by 6 bases; unmatched bases: 6. CDR3 residues: CAISEMGGGADTQYF. The DNA for the CDR3 is TGTGCCATCAGTGAGATGGGCGGGGGGGCGGATACGCAGTATTTT.

J is TRBJ2-7 and V is TRBV5-4; 12 nucleotides match TRBD1. V trimming: 10 bases; J trimming: 7 bases; junction bases outside the gene matches: 12. The germline CDR1 and CDR2 sequences are SGHNT and YYREEE (reference sequence). This CDR3 spans 14 amino acids. CDR3 DNA sequence: TGTGCCGAAACTCAGGGACAGGGGGCGGGGGAGCAGTACTTC. This codes for CAETQGQGAGEQYF.

The rearrangement links TRBV19 to TRBJ2-4, with D maybe TRBD1 (6 bases). Trimming pared 7 bases from V and 9 bases from J, leaving 19 bases between. Per germline, CDR1 LNHDA and CDR2 SQIVND (reference sequence). The CDR3 is made up of 14 amino acids. CDR3 nucleotides: TGTGCCAGTACAGAAGAGCAGGGGAGATTCATTCAGTACTTC. Amino acid sequence: CASTEEQGRFIQYF.

The gene calls are TRBV18 and TRBJ2-7; unclear D gene. The CDR3 runs to 15 residues. V lost 3 bases and J lost 0, with 12 bases in between. Looked up from germline, CDR1 is KGHSH and CDR2 is LQKENI. CDR3 sequence reads: CASSPKWADSYEQYF. For the CDR3, the DNA is TGTGCCAGCTCACCTAAGTGGGCAGACTCCTACGAGCAGTACTTC. Filled out from reference TRBV18 and TRBJ2-7, the complete variable domain reads NAGVMQNPRHLVRRRGQEARLRCSPMKGHSHVYWYRQLPEEGLKFMVYLQKENIIDESGMPKERFSAEFPKEGPSILRIQQVVRGDSAAYFCASSPKWADSYEQYFGPGTRLTVT.